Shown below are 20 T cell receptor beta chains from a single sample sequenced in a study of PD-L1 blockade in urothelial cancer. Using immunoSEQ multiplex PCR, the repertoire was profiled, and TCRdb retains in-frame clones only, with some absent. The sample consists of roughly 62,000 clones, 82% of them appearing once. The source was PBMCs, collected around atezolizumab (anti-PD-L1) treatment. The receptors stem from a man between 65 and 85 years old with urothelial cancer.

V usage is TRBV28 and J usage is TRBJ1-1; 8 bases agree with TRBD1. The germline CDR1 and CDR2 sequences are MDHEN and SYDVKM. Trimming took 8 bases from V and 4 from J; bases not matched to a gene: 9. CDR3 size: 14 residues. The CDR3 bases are TGTGCCAGCGGGAATACAGGGGGAGTCACTGAAGCTTTCTTT. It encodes CASGNTGGVTEAFF.

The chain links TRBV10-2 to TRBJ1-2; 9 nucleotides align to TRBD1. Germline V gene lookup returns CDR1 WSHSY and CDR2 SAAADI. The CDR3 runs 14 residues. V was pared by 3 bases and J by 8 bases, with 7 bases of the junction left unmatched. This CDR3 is CASSEYRGRKGYTF. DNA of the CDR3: TGCGCCAGCAGTGAATACAGGGGGCGAAAAGGCTACACCTTC.

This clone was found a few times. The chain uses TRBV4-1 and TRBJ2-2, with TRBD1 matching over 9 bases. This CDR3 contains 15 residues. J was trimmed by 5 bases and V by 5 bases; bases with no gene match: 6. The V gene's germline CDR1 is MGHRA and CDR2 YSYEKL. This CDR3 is CASSSRQGGTGELFF. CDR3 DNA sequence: TGCGCCAGCAGCTCCAGACAGGGGGGGACCGGGGAGCTGTTTTTT.

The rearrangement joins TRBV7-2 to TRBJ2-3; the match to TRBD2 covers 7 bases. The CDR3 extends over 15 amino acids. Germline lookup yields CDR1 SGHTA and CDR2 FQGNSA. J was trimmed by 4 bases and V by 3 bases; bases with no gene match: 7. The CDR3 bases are TGTGCCAGCAGCTTCTGGCTAGCGGTTGCAGATACGCAGTATTTT. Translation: CASSFWLAVADTQYF.

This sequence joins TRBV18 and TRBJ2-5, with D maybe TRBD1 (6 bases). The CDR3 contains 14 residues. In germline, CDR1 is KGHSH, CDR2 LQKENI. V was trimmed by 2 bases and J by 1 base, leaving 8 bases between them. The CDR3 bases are TGTGCCAGCTCACCAGGGACATCCCAAGAGACCCAGTACTTC. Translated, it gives CASSPGTSQETQYF.

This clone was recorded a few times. CDR3 sequence reads: CASRPPGLAGVDYNEQFF. DNA of the CDR3: TGTGCCAGCAGACCACCCGGCCTAGCGGGAGTGGACTACAATGAGCAGTTCTTC. The rearrangement uses TRBV2 and TRBJ2-1; TRBD2 matches at 10 bases. Germline CDR1 SNHLY, CDR2 FYNNEI. V shed 6 bases, J shed 3 bases, and the junction held 14 bases outside the gene matches. This CDR3 region has 18 residues.

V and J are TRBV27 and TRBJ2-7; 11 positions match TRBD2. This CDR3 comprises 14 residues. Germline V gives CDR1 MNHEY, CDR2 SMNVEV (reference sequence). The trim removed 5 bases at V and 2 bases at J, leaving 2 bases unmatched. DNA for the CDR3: TGTGCCAGCAGTCTAGCGGGAGGCCCCTACGAGCAGTACTTC. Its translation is CASSLAGGPYEQYF.

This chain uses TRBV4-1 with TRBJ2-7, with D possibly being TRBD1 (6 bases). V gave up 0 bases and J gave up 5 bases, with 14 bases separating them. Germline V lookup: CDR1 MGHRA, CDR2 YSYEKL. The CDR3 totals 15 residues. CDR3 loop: CASSQDGNRVDEQYF. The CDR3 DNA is TGCGCCAGCAGCCAAGATGGGAACAGGGTCGACGAGCAGTACTTC.

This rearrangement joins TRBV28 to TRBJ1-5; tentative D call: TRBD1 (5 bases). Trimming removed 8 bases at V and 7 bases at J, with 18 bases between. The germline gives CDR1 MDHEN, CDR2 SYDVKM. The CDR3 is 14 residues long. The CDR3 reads CASSKEGRRQPQHF. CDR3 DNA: TGTGCCAGCTCCAAGGAGGGGAGGCGGCAGCCCCAGCATTTT. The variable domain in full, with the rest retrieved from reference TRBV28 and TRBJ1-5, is DVKVTQSSRYLVKRTGEKVFLECVQDMDHENMFWYRQDPGLGLRLIYFSYDVKMKEKGDIPEGYSVSREKKERFSLILESASTNQTSMYLCASSKEGRRQPQHFGDGTRLSIL.

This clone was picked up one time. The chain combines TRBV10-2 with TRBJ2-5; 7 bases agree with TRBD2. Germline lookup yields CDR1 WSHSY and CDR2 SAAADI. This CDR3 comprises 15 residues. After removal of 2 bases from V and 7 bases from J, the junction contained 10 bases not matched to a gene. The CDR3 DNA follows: TGCGCCAGCAGTGAGCGAGCGGGATGGTTAGGGACCCAGTACTTC. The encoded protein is CASSERAGWLGTQYF.

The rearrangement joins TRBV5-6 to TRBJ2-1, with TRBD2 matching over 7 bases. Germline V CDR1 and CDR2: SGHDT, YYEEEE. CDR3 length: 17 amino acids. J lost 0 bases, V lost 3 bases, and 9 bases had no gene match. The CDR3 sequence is CASSSRLARSSYNEQFF. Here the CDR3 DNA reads TGTGCCAGCAGCTCGCGACTAGCCAGAAGCTCCTACAATGAGCAGTTCTTC.

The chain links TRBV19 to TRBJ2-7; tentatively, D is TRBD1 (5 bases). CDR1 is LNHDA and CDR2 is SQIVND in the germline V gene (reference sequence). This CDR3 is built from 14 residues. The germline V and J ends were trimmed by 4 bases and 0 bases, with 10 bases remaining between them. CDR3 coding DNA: TGTGCCAGTAGTAGGGGCCCTAACTCCTACGAGCAGTACTTC. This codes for CASSRGPNSYEQYF.

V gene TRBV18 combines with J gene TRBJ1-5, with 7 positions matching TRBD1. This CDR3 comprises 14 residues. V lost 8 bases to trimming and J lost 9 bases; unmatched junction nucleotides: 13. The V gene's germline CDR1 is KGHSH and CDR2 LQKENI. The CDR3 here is CASPGQVASRPQHF. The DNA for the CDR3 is TGTGCCAGCCCCGGACAGGTGGCTAGTCGGCCCCAGCATTTT. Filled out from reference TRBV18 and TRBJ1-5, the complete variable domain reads NAGVMQNPRHLVRRRGQEARLRCSPMKGHSHVYWYRQLPEEGLKFMVYLQKENIIDESGMPKERFSAEFPKEGPSILRIQQVVRGDSAAYFCASPGQVASRPQHFGDGTRLSIL.

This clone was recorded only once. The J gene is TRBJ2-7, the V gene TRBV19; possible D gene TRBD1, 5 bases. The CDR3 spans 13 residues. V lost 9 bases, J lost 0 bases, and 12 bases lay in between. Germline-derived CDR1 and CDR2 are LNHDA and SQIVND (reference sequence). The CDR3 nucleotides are TGTGCCAGCTCGGACACAGCCTCCTACGAGCAGTACTTC. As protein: CASSDTASYEQYF.

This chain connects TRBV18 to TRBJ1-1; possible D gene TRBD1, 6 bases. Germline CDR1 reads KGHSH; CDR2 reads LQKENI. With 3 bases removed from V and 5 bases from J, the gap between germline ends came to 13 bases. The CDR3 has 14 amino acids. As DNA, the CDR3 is TGTGCCAGCTCACCTACAGGGTTCGGAACTGAAGCTTTCTTT. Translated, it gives CASSPTGFGTEAFF.

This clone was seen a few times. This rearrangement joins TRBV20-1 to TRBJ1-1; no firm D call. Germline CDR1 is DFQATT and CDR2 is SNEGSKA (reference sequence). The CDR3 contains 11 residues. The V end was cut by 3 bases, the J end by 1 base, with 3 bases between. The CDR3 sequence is CSASRNTEAFF. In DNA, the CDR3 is TGCAGTGCTAGCCGGAACACTGAAGCTTTCTTT.

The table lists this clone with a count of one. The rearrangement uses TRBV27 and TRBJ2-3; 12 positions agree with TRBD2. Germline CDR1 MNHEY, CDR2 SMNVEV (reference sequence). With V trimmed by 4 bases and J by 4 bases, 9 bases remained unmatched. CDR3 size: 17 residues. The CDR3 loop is CASSSGTSGYGSDTQYF. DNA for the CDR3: TGTGCCAGCAGTTCTGGGACTAGCGGGTATGGTTCAGATACGCAGTATTTT.

The CDR3 sequence: CASTPRAGGVNEQFF. In DNA form, the CDR3 reads TGTGCCAGTACCCCTCGGGCGGGAGGGGTTAATGAGCAGTTCTTC. The chain joins TRBV19 to TRBJ2-1; 9 nucleotides line up with TRBD2. The CDR3 consists of 15 residues. V gave up 7 bases and J gave up 7 bases; unmatched junction bases: 11. Germline V gene data show CDR1 as LNHDA and CDR2 as SQIVND (reference sequence).

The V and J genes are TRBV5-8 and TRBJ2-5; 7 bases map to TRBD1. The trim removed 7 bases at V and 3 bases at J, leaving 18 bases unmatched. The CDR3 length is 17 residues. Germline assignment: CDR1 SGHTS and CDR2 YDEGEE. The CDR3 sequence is CASPLNPIRTGKETQYF. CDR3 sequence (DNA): TGTGCCAGCCCCCTAAACCCAATAAGGACAGGAAAAGAGACCCAGTACTTC.

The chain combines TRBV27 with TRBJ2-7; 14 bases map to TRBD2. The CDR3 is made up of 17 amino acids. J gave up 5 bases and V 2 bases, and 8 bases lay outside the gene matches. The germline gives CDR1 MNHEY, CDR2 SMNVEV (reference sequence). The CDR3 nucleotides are TGTGCCAGCAGTTTAAGGAGGGGGACTAGCGGGAGTCACGAGCAGTACTTC. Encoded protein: CASSLRRGTSGSHEQYF.